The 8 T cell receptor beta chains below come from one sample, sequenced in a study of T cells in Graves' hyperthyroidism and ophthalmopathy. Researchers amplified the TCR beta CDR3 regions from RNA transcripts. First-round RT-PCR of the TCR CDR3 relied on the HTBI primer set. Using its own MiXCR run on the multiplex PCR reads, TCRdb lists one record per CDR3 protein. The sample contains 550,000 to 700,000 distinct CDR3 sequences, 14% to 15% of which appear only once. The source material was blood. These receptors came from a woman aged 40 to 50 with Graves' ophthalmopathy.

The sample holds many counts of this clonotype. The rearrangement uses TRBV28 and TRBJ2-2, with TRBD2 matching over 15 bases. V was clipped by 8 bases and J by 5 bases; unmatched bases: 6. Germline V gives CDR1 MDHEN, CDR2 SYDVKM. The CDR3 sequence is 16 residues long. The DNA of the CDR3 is TGTGCCAGCCTGACAGGACTAGCGGGAGGGACCGGGGAGCTGTTTTTT. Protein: CASLTGLAGGTGELFF.

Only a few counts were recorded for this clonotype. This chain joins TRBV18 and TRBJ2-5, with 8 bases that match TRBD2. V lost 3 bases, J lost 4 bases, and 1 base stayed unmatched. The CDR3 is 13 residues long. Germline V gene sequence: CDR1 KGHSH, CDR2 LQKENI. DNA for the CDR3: TGTGCCAGCTCACCGACTAGCGCAGAGACCCAGTACTTC. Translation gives CASSPTSAETQYF.

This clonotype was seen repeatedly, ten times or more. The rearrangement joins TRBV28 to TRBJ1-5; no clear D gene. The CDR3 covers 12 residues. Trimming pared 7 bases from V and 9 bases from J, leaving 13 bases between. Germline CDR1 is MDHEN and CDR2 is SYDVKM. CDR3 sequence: CASTVEFSPQHF. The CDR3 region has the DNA TGTGCCAGCACCGTCGAGTTTTCGCCCCAGCATTTT.

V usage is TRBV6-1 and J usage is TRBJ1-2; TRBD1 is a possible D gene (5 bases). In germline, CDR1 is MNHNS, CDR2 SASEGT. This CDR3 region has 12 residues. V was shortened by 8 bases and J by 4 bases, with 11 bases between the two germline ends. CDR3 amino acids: CASGDGGYGYTF. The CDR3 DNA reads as TGTGCCAGCGGGGACGGCGGCTATGGCTACACCTTC.

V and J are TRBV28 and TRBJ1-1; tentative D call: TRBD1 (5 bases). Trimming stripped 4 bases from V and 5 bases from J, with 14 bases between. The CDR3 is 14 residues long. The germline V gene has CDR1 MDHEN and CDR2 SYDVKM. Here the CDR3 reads CASSSTIGVTEAFF. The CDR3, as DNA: TGTGCCAGCAGTTCAACTATAGGGGTGACTGAAGCTTTCTTT.

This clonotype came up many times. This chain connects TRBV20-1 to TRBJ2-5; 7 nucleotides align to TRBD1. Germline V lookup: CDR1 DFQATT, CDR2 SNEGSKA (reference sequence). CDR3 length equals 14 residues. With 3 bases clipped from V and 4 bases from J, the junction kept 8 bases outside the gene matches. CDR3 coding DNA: TGCAGTGCTAGTGCCTGGACAGGACTAGAGACCCAGTACTTC. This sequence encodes CSASAWTGLETQYF.

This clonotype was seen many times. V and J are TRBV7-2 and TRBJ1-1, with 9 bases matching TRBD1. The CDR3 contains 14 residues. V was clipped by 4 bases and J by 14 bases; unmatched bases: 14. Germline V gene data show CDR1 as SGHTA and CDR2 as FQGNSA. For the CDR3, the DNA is TGTGCCAGCAGCTCAGTAGACAGGGGGTTTAGTAAGTTCTTT. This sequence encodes CASSSVDRGFSKFF.

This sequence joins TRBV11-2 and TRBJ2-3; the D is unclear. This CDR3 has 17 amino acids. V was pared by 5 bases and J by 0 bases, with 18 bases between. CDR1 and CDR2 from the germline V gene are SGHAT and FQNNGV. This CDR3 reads CASSPRWSVTSTDTQYF. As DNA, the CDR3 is TGTGCCAGCAGCCCTAGGTGGTCGGTCACTAGCACAGATACGCAGTATTTT.